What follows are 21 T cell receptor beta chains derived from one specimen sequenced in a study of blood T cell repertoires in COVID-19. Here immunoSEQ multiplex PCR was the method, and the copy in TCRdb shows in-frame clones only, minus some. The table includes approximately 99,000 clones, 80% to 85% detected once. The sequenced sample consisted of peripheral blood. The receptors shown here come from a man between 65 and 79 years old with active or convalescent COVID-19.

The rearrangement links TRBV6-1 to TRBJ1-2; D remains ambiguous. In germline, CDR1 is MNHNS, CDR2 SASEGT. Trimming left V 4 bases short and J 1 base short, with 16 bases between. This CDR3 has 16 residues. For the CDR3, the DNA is TGTGCCAGCAGTGGACCAACACGTAGCGGTAACTATGGCTACACCTTC. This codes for CASSGPTRSGNYGYTF.

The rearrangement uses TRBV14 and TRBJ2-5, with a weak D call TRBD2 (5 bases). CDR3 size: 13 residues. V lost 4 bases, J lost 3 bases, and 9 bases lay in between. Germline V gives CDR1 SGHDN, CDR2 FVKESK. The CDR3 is CASSPGLKETQYF. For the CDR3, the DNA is TGTGCCAGCAGCCCAGGACTGAAAGAGACCCAGTACTTC. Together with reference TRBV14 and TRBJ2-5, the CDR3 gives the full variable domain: EAGVTQFPSHSVIEKGQTVTLRCDPISGHDNLYWYRRVMGKEIKFLLHFVKESKQDESGMPNNRFLAERTGGTYSTLKVQPAELEDSGVYFCASSPGLKETQYFGPGTRLLVL.

CDR3 nucleotide sequence: TGTGCCAGCAGTTACAGTGGACAGGCATACAATGAGCAGTTCTTC. This encodes CASSYSGQAYNEQFF. The chain uses TRBV6-2 or TRBV6-3 and TRBJ2-1, with 7 bases lining up with TRBD1. The J segment lost 4 bases and the V segment lost 2 bases, leaving 5 bases of the junction unmatched. The germline gives CDR1 MNHEY, CDR2 SVGEGT. The CDR3 contains 15 residues.

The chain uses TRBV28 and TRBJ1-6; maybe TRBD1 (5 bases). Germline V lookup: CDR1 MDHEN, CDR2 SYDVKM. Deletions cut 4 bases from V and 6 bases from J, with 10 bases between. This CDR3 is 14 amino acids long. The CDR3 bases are TGTGCCAGCAGTTCCTCCAGGGCTAATTCACCCCTCCACTTT. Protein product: CASSSSRANSPLHF.

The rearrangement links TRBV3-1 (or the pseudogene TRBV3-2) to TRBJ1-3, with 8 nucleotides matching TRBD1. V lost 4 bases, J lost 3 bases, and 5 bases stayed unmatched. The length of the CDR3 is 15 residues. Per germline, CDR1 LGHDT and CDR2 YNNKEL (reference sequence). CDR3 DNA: TGTGCCAGCAGCCCCACGGACAGGGTTGGAAACACCATATATTTT. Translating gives CASSPTDRVGNTIYF.

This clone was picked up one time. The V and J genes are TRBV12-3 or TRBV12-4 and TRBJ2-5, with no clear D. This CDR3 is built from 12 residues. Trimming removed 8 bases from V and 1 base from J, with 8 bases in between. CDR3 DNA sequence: TGTGCCAGCTCCGCCAGCCAAGAGACCCAGTACTTC. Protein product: CASSASQETQYF.

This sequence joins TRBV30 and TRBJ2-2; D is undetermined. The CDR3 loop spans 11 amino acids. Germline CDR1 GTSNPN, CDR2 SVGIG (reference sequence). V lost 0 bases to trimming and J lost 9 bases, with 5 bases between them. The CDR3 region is CAWSVLRELFF. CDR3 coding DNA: TGTGCCTGGAGTGTACTAAGGGAGCTGTTTTTT.

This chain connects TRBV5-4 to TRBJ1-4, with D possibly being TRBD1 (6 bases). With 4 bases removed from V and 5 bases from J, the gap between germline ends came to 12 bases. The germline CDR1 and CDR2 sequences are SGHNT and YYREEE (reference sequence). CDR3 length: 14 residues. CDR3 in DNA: TGTGCCAGCAGCACCGGGACAAGAAATGAAAAACTGTTTTTT. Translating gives CASSTGTRNEKLFF.

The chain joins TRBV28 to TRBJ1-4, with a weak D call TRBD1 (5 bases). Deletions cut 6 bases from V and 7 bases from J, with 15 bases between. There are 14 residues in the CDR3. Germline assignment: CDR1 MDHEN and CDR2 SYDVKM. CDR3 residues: CASSQSGLGEKLFF. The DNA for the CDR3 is TGTGCCAGCAGCCAATCAGGGCTCGGTGAAAAACTGTTTTTT. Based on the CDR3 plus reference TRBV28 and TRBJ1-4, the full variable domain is DVKVTQSSRYLVKRTGEKVFLECVQDMDHENMFWYRQDPGLGLRLIYFSYDVKMKEKGDIPEGYSVSREKKERFSLILESASTNQTSMYLCASSQSGLGEKLFFGSGTQLSVL.

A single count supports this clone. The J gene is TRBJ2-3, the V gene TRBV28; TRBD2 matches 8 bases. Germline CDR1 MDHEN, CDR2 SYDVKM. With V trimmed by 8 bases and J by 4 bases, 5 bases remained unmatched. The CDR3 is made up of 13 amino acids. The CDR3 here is CASAGGPADTQYF. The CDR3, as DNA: TGTGCCAGCGCGGGGGGCCCCGCAGATACGCAGTATTTT.

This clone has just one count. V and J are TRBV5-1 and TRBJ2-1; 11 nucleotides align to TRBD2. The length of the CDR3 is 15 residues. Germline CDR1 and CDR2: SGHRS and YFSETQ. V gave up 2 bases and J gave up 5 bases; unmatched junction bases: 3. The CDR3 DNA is TGCGCCAGCAGCTTCTTAGCGGGGGGGCACAATGAGCAGTTCTTC. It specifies CASSFLAGGHNEQFF.

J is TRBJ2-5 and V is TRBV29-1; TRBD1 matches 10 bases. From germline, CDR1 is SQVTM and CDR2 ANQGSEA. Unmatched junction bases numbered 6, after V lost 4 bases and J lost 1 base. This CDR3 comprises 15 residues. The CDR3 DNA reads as TGCAGCGTTGGTCCGACAGGGGGCGGCCAAGAGACCCAGTACTTC. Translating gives CSVGPTGGGQETQYF.

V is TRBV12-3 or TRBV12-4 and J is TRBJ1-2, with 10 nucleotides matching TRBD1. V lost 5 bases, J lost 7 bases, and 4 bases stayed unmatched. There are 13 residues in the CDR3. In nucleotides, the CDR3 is TGTGCCAGCAGTAGACAGGGGGCGCGTGGCTACACCTTC. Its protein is CASSRQGARGYTF.

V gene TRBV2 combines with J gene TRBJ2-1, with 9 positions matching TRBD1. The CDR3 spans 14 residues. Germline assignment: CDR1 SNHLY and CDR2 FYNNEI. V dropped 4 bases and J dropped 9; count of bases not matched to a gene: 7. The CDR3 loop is CASSGDRVIVEQFF. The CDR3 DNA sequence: TGTGCCAGCAGTGGGGACAGGGTTATTGTTGAGCAGTTCTTC.

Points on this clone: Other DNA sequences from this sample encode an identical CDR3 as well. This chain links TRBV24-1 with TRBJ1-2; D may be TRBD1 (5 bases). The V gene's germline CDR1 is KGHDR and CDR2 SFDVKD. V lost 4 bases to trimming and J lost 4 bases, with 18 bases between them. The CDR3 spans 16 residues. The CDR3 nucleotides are TGTGCCACCAGTGACCCTTCCAGGGATCAGGGCTATGGCTACACCTTC. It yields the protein CATSDPSRDQGYGYTF.

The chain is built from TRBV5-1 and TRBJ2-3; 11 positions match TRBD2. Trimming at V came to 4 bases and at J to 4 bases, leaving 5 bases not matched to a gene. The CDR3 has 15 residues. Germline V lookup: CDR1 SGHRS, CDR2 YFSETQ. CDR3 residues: CASSTTSGASDTQYF. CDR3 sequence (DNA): TGCGCCAGCAGCACGACTAGCGGGGCATCAGATACGCAGTATTTT.

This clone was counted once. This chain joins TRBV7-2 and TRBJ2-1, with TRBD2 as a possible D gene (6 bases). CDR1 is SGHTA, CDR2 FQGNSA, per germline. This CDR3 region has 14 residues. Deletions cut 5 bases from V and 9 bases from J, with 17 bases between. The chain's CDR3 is CASSRTNWGLEQFF. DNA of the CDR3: TGTGCCAGCAGCCGGACTAATTGGGGTCTTGAGCAGTTCTTC.

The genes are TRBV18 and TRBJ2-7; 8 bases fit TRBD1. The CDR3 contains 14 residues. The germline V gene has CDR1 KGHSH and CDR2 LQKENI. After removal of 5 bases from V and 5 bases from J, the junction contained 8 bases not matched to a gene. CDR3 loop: CASSTRGPVDEQYF. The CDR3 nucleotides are TGTGCCAGCTCAACCAGGGGGCCTGTCGACGAGCAGTACTTC.

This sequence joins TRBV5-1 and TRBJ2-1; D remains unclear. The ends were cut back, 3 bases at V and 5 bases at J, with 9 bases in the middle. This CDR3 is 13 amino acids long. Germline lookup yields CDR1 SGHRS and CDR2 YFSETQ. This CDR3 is CASSSISNNEQFF. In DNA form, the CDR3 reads TGCGCCAGCAGCTCAATTAGTAACAATGAGCAGTTCTTC.

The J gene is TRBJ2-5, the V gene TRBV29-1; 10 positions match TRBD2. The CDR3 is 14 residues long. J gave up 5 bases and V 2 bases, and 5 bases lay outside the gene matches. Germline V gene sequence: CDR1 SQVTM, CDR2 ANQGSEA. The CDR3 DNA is TGCAGCGTTGAACTAGCGGGGGAAAGGGAGACCCAGTACTTC. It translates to CSVELAGERETQYF. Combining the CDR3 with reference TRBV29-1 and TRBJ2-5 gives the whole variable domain SAVISQKPSRDICQRGTSLTIQCQVDSQVTMMFWYRQQPGQSLTLIATANQGSEATYESGFVIDKFPISRPNLTFSTLTVSNMSPEDSSIYLCSVELAGERETQYFGPGTRLLVL.

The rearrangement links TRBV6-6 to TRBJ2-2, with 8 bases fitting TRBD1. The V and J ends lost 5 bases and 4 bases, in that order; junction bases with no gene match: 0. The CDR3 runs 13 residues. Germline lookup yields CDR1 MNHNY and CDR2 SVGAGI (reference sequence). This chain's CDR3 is CASSTGGTGELFF. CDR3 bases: TGTGCCAGCAGTACAGGGGGCACCGGGGAGCTGTTTTTT.